A selection of T cell receptor beta chains follows, all from one sample in a study of blood T cell repertoires in COVID-19. Sequenced by immunoSEQ multiplex PCR; TCRdb stores in-frame clones only, minus some. The sample records 130,000 to 150,000 clones, roughly 84% being singletons. The material sequenced was PBMCs or T cells enriched from blood (not recorded which). Source of these receptors: a man aged 35-49 years with acute COVID-19. Both conserved end residues are part of each CDR3. The order of the fields is clone size, J gene, V gene, D gene, CDR3 DNA, CDR3 protein. A D gene is named only where the DNA matches it firmly. Some rows have no size entry. The others give once, few or many, or a class for an expanded clone.

clone_size: -
j_call: TRBJ1-4
v_call: TRBV3-1/TRBV3-2
d_call: -
cdr3_nt: TGTGCCAGCAGCCAAGACAGGGTAGGAGAAAAACTGTTTTTT
cdr3_aa: CASSQDRVGEKLFF

clone_size: many
j_call: TRBJ1-1
v_call: TRBV13
d_call: -
cdr3_nt: TGTGCCAGCAGCCTCTCGGGGGTGGGGAAGAACACTGAAGCTTTCTTT
cdr3_aa: CASSLSGVGKNTEAFF

clone_size: -
j_call: TRBJ1-1
v_call: TRBV6-2/TRBV6-3
d_call: -
cdr3_nt: TGTGCCAGCAGTTACAGGTCGCGGGGTGTCGCTGAAGCTTTCTTT
cdr3_aa: CASSYRSRGVAEAFF

clone_size: -
j_call: TRBJ1-2
v_call: TRBV12-3/TRBV12-4
d_call: -
cdr3_nt: TGTGCCAGCAGTTATCAGGGAGGGGATGGCTACACCTTC
cdr3_aa: CASSYQGGDGYTF

clone_size: -
j_call: TRBJ1-3
v_call: TRBV7-8
d_call: TRBD1
cdr3_nt: TGTGCCAGCAGCCCACAACAGGGGAGCTCTGGAAACACCATATATTTT
cdr3_aa: CASSPQQGSSGNTIYF

clone_size: -
j_call: TRBJ2-2
v_call: TRBV19
d_call: -
cdr3_nt: TGTGCCAGTAGTATAGGGACTCAGAACACCGGGGAGCTGTTTTTT
cdr3_aa: CASSIGTQNTGELFF

clone_size: -
j_call: TRBJ2-5
v_call: TRBV30
d_call: -
cdr3_nt: TGTGCCTGGAGTGTTCGGGTGGCGGAGACCCAGTACTTC
cdr3_aa: CAWSVRVAETQYF

clone_size: -
j_call: TRBJ1-3
v_call: TRBV29-1
d_call: TRBD1
cdr3_nt: TGCAGCGGCCAACAGGGGGCTGGAAACACCATATATTTT
cdr3_aa: CSGQQGAGNTIYF

clone_size: -
j_call: TRBJ2-7
v_call: TRBV19
d_call: TRBD2
cdr3_nt: TGTGACCGGACTAGCGGGGAGCCCAGCTCCTACGAGCAGTACTTC
cdr3_aa: CDRTSGEPSSYEQYF

clone_size: -
j_call: TRBJ2-5
v_call: TRBV28
d_call: TRBD1
cdr3_nt: TGTGCCAGCTTTACCGGGACAGCTCAAGAGACCCAGTACTTC
cdr3_aa: CASFTGTAQETQYF

clone_size: few
j_call: TRBJ2-1
v_call: TRBV29-1
d_call: -
cdr3_nt: TGCAGCGTTGAAGATCCTAACCACGGCTACAATGAGCAGTTCTTC
cdr3_aa: CSVEDPNHGYNEQFF

clone_size: once
j_call: TRBJ2-4
v_call: TRBV19
d_call: -
cdr3_nt: TGTGCCAGTAGTATAGATGGGCGACAGACCATAGCCAAAAACATTCAGTACTTC
cdr3_aa: CASSIDGRQTIAKNIQYF

clone_size: -
j_call: TRBJ2-7
v_call: TRBV18
d_call: TRBD1
cdr3_nt: TGTGCCAGCTCACCGAGACAGGGGGCGGGTAGTTACGAGCAGTACTTC
cdr3_aa: CASSPRQGAGSYEQYF

clone_size: few
j_call: TRBJ2-3
v_call: TRBV9
d_call: -
cdr3_nt: TGTGCCAGCAGCGTAGCGGGGGGCCTCTCTAGCACAGATACGCAGTATTTT
cdr3_aa: CASSVAGGLSSTDTQYF

clone_size: -
j_call: TRBJ2-5
v_call: TRBV19
d_call: -
cdr3_nt: TGTGCCAGTAGCACCGCAGCGAAAGAGACCCAGTACTTC
cdr3_aa: CASSTAAKETQYF